Listed here are 25 T cell receptor beta chains from one sample, sequenced in a study of shared clonotypes between healthy human individuals. Sequenced by immunoSEQ multiplex PCR; TCRdb stores in-frame clones only, minus some. The sample contains 2 million to 2.5 million clones, 93% of which appear only once. Sequencing used naive CD4+ T cells from PBMCs. The subset is: CD45RA+ positively selected. These receptors all stem from a man younger than 35 in good health. Some clones in this sample may be carry-over from other donors' samples.

The chain joins TRBV7-9 to TRBJ2-3; TRBD2 aligns across 9 bases. This CDR3 has 18 amino acids. CDR1 SEHNR and CDR2 FQNEAQ come from the germline V gene (reference sequence). Trimming at V came to 8 bases and at J to 1 base, leaving 16 bases not matched to a gene. The CDR3 here is CASPRGGSQREGTDTQYF. The CDR3 nucleotides are TGTGCCAGCCCCCGCGGGGGGAGCCAGCGGGAGGGCACAGATACGCAGTATTTT.

The chain is built from TRBV5-1 and TRBJ1-1; weak D call: TRBD1 (5 bases). V lost 3 bases and J lost 7, with 22 bases in between. Germline CDR1 SGHRS, CDR2 YFSETQ. The CDR3 covers 16 residues. The CDR3 loop reads CASSSHLGGLPLEAFF. For the CDR3, the DNA is TGCGCCAGCAGCTCCCATCTGGGGGGGTTACCCCTTGAAGCTTTCTTT. Using reference TRBV5-1 and TRBJ1-1 for the parts outside the CDR3, the full variable domain is KAGVTQTPRYLIKTRGQQVTLSCSPISGHRSVSWYQQTPGQGLQFLFEYFSETQRNKGNFPGRFSGRQFSNSRSEMNVSTLELGDSALYLCASSSHLGGLPLEAFFGQGTRLTVV.

J is TRBJ2-7 and V is TRBV28, with 11 bases lining up with TRBD1. V shed 5 bases, J shed 0 bases, and the junction held 3 bases outside the gene matches. The V gene's germline CDR1 is MDHEN and CDR2 SYDVKM. The length of the CDR3 is 15 residues. CDR3 region: CASSQGTGGSYEQYF. The DNA for the CDR3 is TGTGCCAGCAGTCAGGGGACAGGGGGCTCCTACGAGCAGTACTTC. The entire variable domain, with the rest obtained from reference TRBV28 and TRBJ2-7, is as follows: DVKVTQSSRYLVKRTGEKVFLECVQDMDHENMFWYRQDPGLGLRLIYFSYDVKMKEKGDIPEGYSVSREKKERFSLILESASTNQTSMYLCASSQGTGGSYEQYFGPGTRLTVT.

V usage is TRBV21-1 and J usage is TRBJ1-3; the D call TRBD1 from the table was never checked on the DNA. TRBV21-1 is a listed pseudogene. The CDR3 contains 15 residues. The CDR3 DNA reads TGTGCCACCCAGACAGGGGAAGTAACCGGAAACACCATATATTTT. This codes for CATQTGEVTGNTIYF.

The chain recombines TRBV4-2 with TRBJ2-7, with TRBD2 matching 14 bases. CDR3 size: 15 residues. The germline gives CDR1 LGHNA, CDR2 YNFKEQ. With V trimmed by 4 bases and J by 5 bases, 4 bases remained unmatched. This CDR3 is CASSLMGLAGDEQYF. The CDR3 bases are TGTGCCAGCAGCCTAATGGGACTAGCGGGAGACGAGCAGTACTTC.

This chain uses TRBV7-2 with TRBJ2-7; TRBD2 aligns across 10 bases. With 2 bases clipped from V and 3 bases from J, the junction kept 4 bases outside the gene matches. Germline CDR1 and CDR2: SGHTA and FQGNSA. This CDR3 has 15 amino acids. CDR3 sequence reads: CASSLMLAGDYEQYF. CDR3 coding DNA: TGTGCCAGCAGCTTAATGCTAGCGGGAGACTACGAGCAGTACTTC.

The V and J genes are TRBV5-1 and TRBJ1-1; D gene uncertain. This CDR3 region has 15 residues. V was shortened by 4 bases and J by 4 bases, with 17 bases between the two germline ends. Per germline, CDR1 SGHRS and CDR2 YFSETQ. CDR3 nucleotide sequence: TGCGCCAGCAGCAGAGGATCCTCACCACTCACTGAAGCTTTCTTT. Amino acids: CASSRGSSPLTEAFF.

The chain carries TRBV7-9 and TRBJ1-2; D ambiguous. The germline V gene has CDR1 SEHNR and CDR2 FQNEAQ (reference sequence). The CDR3 extends over 15 amino acids. V was pared by 5 bases and J by 8 bases, with 21 bases between. The CDR3 nucleotides are TGTGCCAGCAGCCTTACCCCCTCGGACGTGAAGGGCTACACCTTC. Amino acids: CASSLTPSDVKGYTF.

V is TRBV18 and J is TRBJ1-4, with D possibly matching TRBD1 (5 bases). V was clipped by 2 bases and J by 0 bases, with 7 bases between them. Germline V gene sequence: CDR1 KGHSH, CDR2 LQKENI. The CDR3 is 15 residues long. The CDR3 DNA sequence: TGTGCCAGCTCACCAGAGACAGCAACTAATGAAAAACTGTTTTTT. This gives the protein CASSPETATNEKLFF.

With respect to this clone: Other DNA sequences in this sample translate to the same CDR3. The genes are TRBV7-2 and TRBJ2-6; D not resolved. Germline values: CDR1 SGHTA, CDR2 FQGNSA. The CDR3 is 14 residues long. Trimming took off 5 bases at V and 0 bases at J, with 5 bases between the two ends. The CDR3 loop reads CASSQNSGANVLTF. The CDR3 coding sequence is TGTGCCAGCAGCCAGAACTCTGGGGCCAACGTCCTGACTTTC.

The chain is built from TRBV28 and TRBJ2-1; the D call may be TRBD1 or TRBD2 (6 bases each). Deletions cut 6 bases from V and 5 bases from J, with 17 bases between. The germline V gene has CDR1 MDHEN and CDR2 SYDVKM. The CDR3 is 15 residues long. In nucleotides, the CDR3 is TGTGCCAGCAGCCTAACGGAGGGGGTAAACAATGAGCAGTTCTTC. Translation gives CASSLTEGVNNEQFF.

The V gene is TRBV28, the J gene TRBJ2-7, with TRBD2 matching 13 bases. The CDR3 is 16 amino acids. The germline CDR1 and CDR2 sequences are MDHEN and SYDVKM. The trim removed 5 bases at V and 3 bases at J, leaving 7 bases unmatched. In DNA, the CDR3 is TGTGCCAGCAGTCTCCAGACTAGCGGGAGGAACTACGAGCAGTACTTC. Protein: CASSLQTSGRNYEQYF. Complete variable domain (other parts from reference TRBV28 and TRBJ2-7): DVKVTQSSRYLVKRTGEKVFLECVQDMDHENMFWYRQDPGLGLRLIYFSYDVKMKEKGDIPEGYSVSREKKERFSLILESASTNQTSMYLCASSLQTSGRNYEQYFGPGTRLTVT.

This rearrangement joins TRBV27 to TRBJ1-2; possibly TRBD1 for D (5 bases). CDR1 is MNHEY and CDR2 is SMNVEV in the germline V gene (reference sequence). CDR3 length equals 15 residues. Trimming removed 2 bases at V and 5 bases at J, with 15 bases between. CDR3 coding DNA: TGTGCCAGCAGTTTACTCGGAGGGAGGGGATATGGCTACACCTTC. Translated, it gives CASSLLGGRGYGYTF.

This clone was counted once. The chain joins TRBV18 to TRBJ2-7; 10 bases agree with TRBD1. V was pared by 0 bases and J by 3 bases, with 5 bases of the junction left unmatched. The CDR3 contains 16 residues. Germline V gene data show CDR1 as KGHSH and CDR2 as LQKENI. This CDR3 is CASSPPTGTGDYEQYF. The CDR3 coding sequence is TGTGCCAGCTCACCACCCACGGGGACAGGGGACTACGAGCAGTACTTC.

A remark on this clone: Other DNA variants within this sample encode the same CDR3. V is TRBV5-1 and J is TRBJ2-1; D gene uncertain. Germline loops: CDR1 SGHRS, CDR2 YFSETQ. The CDR3 sequence is 11 residues long. The germline V and J ends were trimmed by 4 bases and 7 bases, with 6 bases remaining between them. The CDR3 region is CASSAANEQFF. The DNA of the CDR3 is TGCGCCAGCAGCGCCGCGAATGAGCAGTTCTTC. Using reference TRBV5-1 and TRBJ2-1 for the parts outside the CDR3, the full variable domain is KAGVTQTPRYLIKTRGQQVTLSCSPISGHRSVSWYQQTPGQGLQFLFEYFSETQRNKGNFPGRFSGRQFSNSRSEMNVSTLELGDSALYLCASSAANEQFFGPGTRLTVL.

The chain's CDR3 is CASTSSGANVLTF. CDR3 nucleotide sequence: TGTGCCAGCACCTCATCTGGGGCCAACGTCCTGACTTTC. The J gene is TRBJ2-6, the V gene TRBV7-9; D call uncertain. Germline V gene sequence: CDR1 SEHNR, CDR2 FQNEAQ (reference sequence). The CDR3 has 13 amino acids. V lost 7 bases and J lost 1, with 5 bases in between.

This clone showed up just a few times. Within the sample, other DNA sequences also encode this same CDR3. The chain is built from TRBV30 and TRBJ1-1; a weak D match, TRBD1 (5 bases). The CDR3 is 12 residues long. CDR1 GTSNPN and CDR2 SVGIG come from the germline V gene (reference sequence). Trimming removed 5 bases at V and 0 bases at J, with 7 bases between. The CDR3 sequence: CAWGRVNTEAFF. The DNA for the CDR3 is TGTGCCTGGGGCAGGGTGAACACTGAAGCTTTCTTT.

This clone came up once. The gene calls are TRBV6-1 and TRBJ2-7; D gene unclear. This CDR3 region has 15 residues. V lost 5 bases, J lost 4 bases, and 18 bases lay in between. In germline, CDR1 is MNHNS, CDR2 SASEGT. This CDR3 reads CASSPATPSGYEQYF. The CDR3 region has the DNA TGTGCCAGCAGTCCCGCGACCCCCTCTGGATACGAGCAGTACTTC.

V is TRBV28 and J is TRBJ2-5; TRBD1 is a possible D gene (6 bases). V shed 3 bases and J shed 5 bases, with 13 bases lying between them. Germline assignment: CDR1 MDHEN and CDR2 SYDVKM. This CDR3 has 14 amino acids. This CDR3 reads CASSFQGTTETQYF. CDR3 nucleotide sequence: TGTGCCAGCAGTTTCCAGGGGACAACGGAGACCCAGTACTTC.

The chain links TRBV7-9 to TRBJ1-1; 10 bases agree with TRBD1. This CDR3 region has 16 residues. CDR1 and CDR2 from the germline V gene are SEHNR and FQNEAQ (reference sequence). Unmatched junction bases numbered 10, after V lost 5 bases and J lost 4 bases. CDR3 sequence reads: CASSPRQGALGTEAFF. CDR3 DNA: TGTGCCAGCAGCCCCCGACAGGGGGCGCTGGGCACTGAAGCTTTCTTT. Full variable domain (outside the CDR3, taken from reference TRBV7-9 and TRBJ1-1): DTGVSQNPRHKITKRGQNVTFRCDPISEHNRLYWYRQTLGQGPEFLTYFQNEAQLEKSRLLSDRFSAERPKGSFSTLEIQRTEQGDSAMYLCASSPRQGALGTEAFFGQGTRLTVV.

The J gene is TRBJ2-1, the V gene TRBV15; D is unclear. The CDR3 is 16 amino acids. Germline CDR1 and CDR2: LNHNV and YYDKDF (reference sequence). Trimming removed 5 bases from V and 5 bases from J, with 19 bases in between. The CDR3 DNA is TGTGCCACCAGCCACCTTAAGTCGTTAGGGCACAATGAGCAGTTCTTC. Its protein is CATSHLKSLGHNEQFF.

This chain uses TRBV7-9 with TRBJ1-2; 9 bases agree with TRBD1. After removal of 6 bases from V and 6 bases from J, the junction contained 8 bases not matched to a gene. There are 14 residues in the CDR3. CDR1 and CDR2 from the germline V gene are SEHNR and FQNEAQ (reference sequence). CDR3 sequence: CASRGPGTGHGYTF. The CDR3, as DNA: TGTGCCAGCAGGGGCCCCGGGACAGGGCATGGCTACACCTTC.

The rearrangement uses TRBV30 and TRBJ1-5; no reliable D call. Trimming stripped 3 bases from V and 2 bases from J, with 8 bases between. CDR1 and CDR2 from the germline V gene are GTSNPN and SVGIG (reference sequence). The CDR3 spans 13 residues. CDR3 bases: TGTGCCTGGAGGCAGAGGGGCAATCAGCCCCAGCATTTT. The encoded protein is CAWRQRGNQPQHF.

This rearrangement joins TRBV18 to TRBJ1-1; D is undetermined. The CDR3 is 14 amino acids. V shed 2 bases and J shed 0 bases, with 7 bases lying between them. The germline V gene encodes CDR1 KGHSH and CDR2 LQKENI. CDR3 in amino acids: CASSPTRVNTEAFF. The CDR3 nucleotides read TGTGCCAGCTCACCAACGAGGGTGAACACTGAAGCTTTCTTT.

This clone was detected once. The CDR3 DNA reads as TGTGCCAGCAGGGGCGGGAGGGCCAGAGAGACCCAGTACTTC. Its protein is CASRGGRARETQYF. The chain couples TRBV7-2 to TRBJ2-5, with 9 bases that match TRBD2. V shed 6 bases, J shed 4 bases, and the junction held 6 bases outside the gene matches. The CDR3 extends over 14 amino acids. Germline V gives CDR1 SGHTA, CDR2 FQGNSA.